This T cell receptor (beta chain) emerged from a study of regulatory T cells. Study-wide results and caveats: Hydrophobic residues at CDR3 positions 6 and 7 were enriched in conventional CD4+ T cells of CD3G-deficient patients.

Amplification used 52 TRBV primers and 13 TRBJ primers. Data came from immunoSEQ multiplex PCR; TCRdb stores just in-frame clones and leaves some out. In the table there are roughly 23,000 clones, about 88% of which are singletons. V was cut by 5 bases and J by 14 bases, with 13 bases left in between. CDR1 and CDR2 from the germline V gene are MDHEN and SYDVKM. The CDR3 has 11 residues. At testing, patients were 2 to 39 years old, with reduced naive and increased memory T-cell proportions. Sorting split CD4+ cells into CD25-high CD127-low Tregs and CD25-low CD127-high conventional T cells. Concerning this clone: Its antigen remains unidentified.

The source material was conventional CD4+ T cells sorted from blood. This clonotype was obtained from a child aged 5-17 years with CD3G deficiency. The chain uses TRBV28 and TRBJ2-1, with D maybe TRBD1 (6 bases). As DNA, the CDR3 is TGTGCCAGCAGTGCCCGGGACATTAAGTTCTTC. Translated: CASSARDIKFF.